This entry describes one T cell receptor beta chain. What it binds is unknown. The data were taken from a study of T cells in tuberculosis. Study-wide background: In South Africa, adults with active tuberculosis were compared with IGRA-negative and latently infected IGRA-positive adolescents.

Trimming removed 2 bases at V and 8 bases at J, with 12 bases between. The CDR3 contains 13 residues. Germline lookup yields CDR1 MDHEN and CDR2 SYDVKM. Notes on the study in general: Cases with active tuberculosis were adults, while controls were adolescents. Shorter CDR3-alpha in active tuberculosis partly drove smaller distances.

TCRdb keeps only in-frame clones here, not all; method: immunoSEQ multiplex PCR. Of tens of thousands of clones in the sample, approximately 91% were seen once. The chain has TRBV28 and TRBJ1-1, with D hard to call. This TCR derives from a donor aged 5-35 years with latent tuberculosis or without tuberculosis infection. Sequenced sample: PBMCs. CDR3 coding DNA: TGTGCCAGCAGTTTACACGACACCCTAGAAGCTTTCTTT. Translating it yields CASSLHDTLEAFF.